Listed below are T cell receptor beta chains from one sample, sequenced in a study of blood T cell repertoires in COVID-19. TCRdb keeps only in-frame clones here, not all; method: immunoSEQ multiplex PCR. The sample yields approximately 240,000 clones, approximately 90% seen once. Sequencing was done on a sample of peripheral blood. These receptors came from a woman aged 18-29 years who had recovered from COVID-19. Each CDR3 is given with its conserved first and last residue. D genes are given only for firm matches. The size field is filled for only some rows; it gives once, few, many or a size class.

V	size	D	J	CDR3	DNA
TRBV29-1	.	.	TRBJ1-2	CSVAGSEGYTF	TGCAGCGTTGCGGGGTCTGAGGGCTACACCTTC
TRBV7-2	.	.	TRBJ2-3	CASSLLMGGTDTQYF	TGTGCCAGCAGCTTATTGATGGGAGGCACAGATACGCAGTATTTT
TRBV30	.	TRBD2	TRBJ2-7	CAWSPGGSYEQYF	TGTGCCTGGAGCCCTGGCGGGAGCTACGAGCAGTACTTC
TRBV10-2	.	TRBD1	TRBJ2-1	CASSESRTGYSDEQFF	TGCGCCAGCAGTGAGTCGAGGACAGGGTATTCCGATGAGCAGTTCTTC
TRBV10-2	.	.	TRBJ2-3	CASSESQGGGPGDTQYF	TGCGCCAGCAGTGAGTCTCAAGGGGGAGGGCCAGGCGATACGCAGTATTTT
TRBV3-1/TRBV3-2	.	TRBD1	TRBJ1-1	CASSHSRGHTEAFF	TGTGCCAGCAGCCATTCCAGGGGGCACACTGAAGCTTTCTTT
TRBV18	.	TRBD1	TRBJ1-1	CASSPSGGSEAFF	TGTGCCAGCTCACCCTCAGGGGGTTCTGAAGCTTTCTTT
TRBV7-2	.	TRBD2	TRBJ2-1	CASSFRTSYYEQFF	TGTGCCAGCAGCTTCCGGACTAGCTATTATGAGCAGTTCTTC
TRBV11-2	.	.	TRBJ1-4	CASSISPTNEKLFF	TGTGCCAGCAGCATCAGTCCAACTAATGAAAAACTGTTTTTT
TRBV23-1	.	TRBD2	TRBJ2-3	CASSQSRSSGSTDTQYF	TGCGCCAGCAGTCAATCTAGGTCTAGCGGGAGCACAGATACGCAGTATTTT
TRBV4-2	.	TRBD2	TRBJ2-7	CASSQGASGSLNEQYF	TGTGCCAGCAGCCAAGGGGCCAGCGGGAGTTTGAACGAGCAGTACTTC
TRBV20-1	.	.	TRBJ2-7	CSVLDTGEQYF	TGCAGTGTCCTCGATACGGGCGAGCAGTACTTC
TRBV9	.	.	TRBJ1-2	CASSGRVTYTF	TGTGCCAGCAGCGGTCGGGTGACCTACACCTTC
TRBV6-5	.	TRBD1	TRBJ2-7	CASSLRGPTYEQYF	TGTGCCAGCAGTCTCAGGGGGCCCACCTACGAGCAGTACTTC
TRBV14	many	TRBD1	TRBJ1-2	CASRHGTGDWGYTF	TGTGCCAGCAGACACGGGACAGGGGATTGGGGCTACACCTTC
TRBV6-8	once	TRBD1	TRBJ2-7	CASSSRQGRSYEQYF	TGTGCCAGCAGTTCCCGACAGGGACGATCCTACGAGCAGTACTTC
TRBV19	.	.	TRBJ2-1	CASSIGVNEQFF	TGTGCCAGTAGTATAGGAGTCAATGAGCAGTTCTTC